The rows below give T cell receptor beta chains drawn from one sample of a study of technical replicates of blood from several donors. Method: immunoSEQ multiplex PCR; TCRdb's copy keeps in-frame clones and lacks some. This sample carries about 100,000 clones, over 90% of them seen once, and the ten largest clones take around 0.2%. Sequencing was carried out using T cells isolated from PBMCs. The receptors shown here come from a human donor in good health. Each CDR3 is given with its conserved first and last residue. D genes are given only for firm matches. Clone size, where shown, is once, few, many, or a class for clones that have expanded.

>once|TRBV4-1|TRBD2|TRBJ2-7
TGCGCCAGCAGCCAAGACCCAGCGGGAGTTGGCTACGAGCAGTACTTC
CASSQDPAGVGYEQYF
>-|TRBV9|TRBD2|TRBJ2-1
TGTGCCAGCAGCGTAATGGCGGGGGGGCTGAATGAGCAGTTCTTC
CASSVMAGGLNEQFF
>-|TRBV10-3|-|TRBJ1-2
TGTGCCATCAGTGGGCGGGAGGAGGGAGGGCCACTTGGCTACACCTTC
CAISGREEGGPLGYTF
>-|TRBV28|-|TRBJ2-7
TGTGCCAGCCTGGCCGGGGGGCGGTACGAGCAGTACTTC
CASLAGGRYEQYF
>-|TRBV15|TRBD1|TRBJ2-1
TGTGCCACCAGCGGACCCAGGGGGTTTGCAACAAGCTCCTACAATGAGCAGTTCTTC
CATSGPRGFATSSYNEQFF
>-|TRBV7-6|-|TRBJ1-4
TGTGCCAGCAGCTTAGGGACAGTTAATGAAAAACTGTTTTTT
CASSLGTVNEKLFF
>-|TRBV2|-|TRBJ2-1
TGTGCCAGCAGTGTGGAGGGGGCGAACTACAATGAGCAGTTCTTC
CASSVEGANYNEQFF
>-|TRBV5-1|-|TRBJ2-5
TGCGCCAGCCGAGGGTGGGAGACCCAGTACTTC
CASRGWETQYF
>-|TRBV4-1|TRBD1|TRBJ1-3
TGCGCCAGCAGCCAAGGTGTTCCGAAGGGGGCCGGAAACACCATATATTTT
CASSQGVPKGAGNTIYF
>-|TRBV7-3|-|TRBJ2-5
TGTGCCAGCAGCTTAGGACTGCAAGAGACCCAGTACTTC
CASSLGLQETQYF